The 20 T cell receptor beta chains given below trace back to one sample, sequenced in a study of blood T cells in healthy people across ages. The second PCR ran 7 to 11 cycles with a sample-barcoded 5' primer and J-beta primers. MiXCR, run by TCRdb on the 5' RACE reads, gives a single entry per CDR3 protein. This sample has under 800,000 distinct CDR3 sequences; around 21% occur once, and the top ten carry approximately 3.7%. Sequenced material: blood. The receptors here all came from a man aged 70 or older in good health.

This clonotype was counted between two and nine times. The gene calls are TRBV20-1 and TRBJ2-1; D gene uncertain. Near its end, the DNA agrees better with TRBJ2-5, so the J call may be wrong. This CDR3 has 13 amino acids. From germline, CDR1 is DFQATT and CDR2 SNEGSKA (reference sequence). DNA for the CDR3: TGCAGTGTTGGCCGGACGGCTCGGGAGACCCAGTACTTC. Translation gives CSVGRTARETQYF.

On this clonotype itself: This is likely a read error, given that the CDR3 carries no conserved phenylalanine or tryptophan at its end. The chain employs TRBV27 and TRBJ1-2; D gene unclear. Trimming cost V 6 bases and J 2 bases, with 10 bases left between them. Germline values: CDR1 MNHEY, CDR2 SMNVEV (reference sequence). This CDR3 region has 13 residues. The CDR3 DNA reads TGTGCCAGCAGCTCGCGGGAAAACTATGGCTACACCATC. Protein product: CASSSRENYGYTI.

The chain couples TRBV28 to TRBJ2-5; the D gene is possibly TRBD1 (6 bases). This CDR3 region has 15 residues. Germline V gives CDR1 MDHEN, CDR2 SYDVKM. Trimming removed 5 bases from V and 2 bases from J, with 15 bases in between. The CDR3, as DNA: TGTGCCAGCAGTCTACAGGGCATGGGGCAAGAGACCCAGTACTTC. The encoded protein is CASSLQGMGQETQYF.

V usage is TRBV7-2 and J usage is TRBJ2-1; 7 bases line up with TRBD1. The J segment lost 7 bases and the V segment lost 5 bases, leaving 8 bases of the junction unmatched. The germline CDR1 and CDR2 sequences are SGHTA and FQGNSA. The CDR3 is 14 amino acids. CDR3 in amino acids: CASSTGAASNEQFF. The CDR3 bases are TGTGCCAGCAGCACAGGGGCCGCTTCAAATGAGCAGTTCTTC.

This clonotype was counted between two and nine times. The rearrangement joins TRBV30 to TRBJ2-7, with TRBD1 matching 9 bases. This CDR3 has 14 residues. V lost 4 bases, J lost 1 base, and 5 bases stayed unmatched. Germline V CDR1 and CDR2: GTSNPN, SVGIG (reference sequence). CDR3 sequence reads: CAWTSGTGSYEQYF. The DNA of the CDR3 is TGTGCCTGGACTTCCGGGACAGGGTCCTACGAGCAGTACTTC.

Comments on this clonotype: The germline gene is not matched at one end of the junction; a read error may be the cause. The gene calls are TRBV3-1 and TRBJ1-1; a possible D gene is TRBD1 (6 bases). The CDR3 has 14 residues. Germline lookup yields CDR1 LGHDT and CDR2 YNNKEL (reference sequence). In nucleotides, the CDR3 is TGTGCCAGCAGCCTGCACAGGGAGAACGCTGAAGCTTTCTTT. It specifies CASSLHRENAEAFF.

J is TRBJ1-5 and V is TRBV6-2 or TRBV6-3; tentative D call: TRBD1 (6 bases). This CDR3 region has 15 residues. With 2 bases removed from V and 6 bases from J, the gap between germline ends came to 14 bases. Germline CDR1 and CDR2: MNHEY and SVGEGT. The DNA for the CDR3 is TGTGCCAGCAGTTACGGTTGGGGGGCCGTTCAGCCCCAGCATTTT. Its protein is CASSYGWGAVQPQHF.

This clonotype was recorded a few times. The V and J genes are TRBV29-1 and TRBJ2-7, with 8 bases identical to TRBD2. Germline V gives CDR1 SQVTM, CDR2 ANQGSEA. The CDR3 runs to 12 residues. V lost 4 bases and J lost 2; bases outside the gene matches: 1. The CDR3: CSVAGLAYEQYF. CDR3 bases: TGCAGCGTTGCGGGACTAGCCTACGAGCAGTACTTC.

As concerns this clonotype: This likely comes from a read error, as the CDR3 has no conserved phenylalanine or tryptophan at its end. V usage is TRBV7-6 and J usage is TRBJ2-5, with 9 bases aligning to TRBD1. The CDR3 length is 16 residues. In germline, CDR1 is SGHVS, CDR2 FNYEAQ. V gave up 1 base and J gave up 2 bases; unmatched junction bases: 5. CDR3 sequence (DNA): TGTGCCAGCAGCTTAGGGACAGGGGTTAGACAAGAGACCCAGTACCTC. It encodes CASSLGTGVRQETQYL.

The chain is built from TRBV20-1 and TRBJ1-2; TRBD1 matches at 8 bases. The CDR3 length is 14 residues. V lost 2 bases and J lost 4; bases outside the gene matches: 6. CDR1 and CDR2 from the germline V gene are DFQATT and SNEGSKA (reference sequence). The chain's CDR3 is CSARTRTGSYGYTF. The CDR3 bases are TGCAGTGCTAGAACCCGGACAGGGAGCTATGGCTACACCTTC.

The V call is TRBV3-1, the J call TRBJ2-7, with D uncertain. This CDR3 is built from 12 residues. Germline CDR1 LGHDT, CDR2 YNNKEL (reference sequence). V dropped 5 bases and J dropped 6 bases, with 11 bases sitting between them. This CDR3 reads CASSKDASEQYF. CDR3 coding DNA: TGTGCCAGCAGCAAGGACGCGAGCGAGCAGTACTTC.

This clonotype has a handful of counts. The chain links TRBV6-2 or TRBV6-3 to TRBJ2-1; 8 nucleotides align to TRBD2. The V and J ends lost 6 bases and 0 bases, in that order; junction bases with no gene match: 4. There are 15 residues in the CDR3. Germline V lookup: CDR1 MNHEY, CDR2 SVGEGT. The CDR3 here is CASRERGSSYNEQFF. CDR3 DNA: TGTGCCAGCAGAGAGCGGGGGAGCTCCTACAATGAGCAGTTCTTC.

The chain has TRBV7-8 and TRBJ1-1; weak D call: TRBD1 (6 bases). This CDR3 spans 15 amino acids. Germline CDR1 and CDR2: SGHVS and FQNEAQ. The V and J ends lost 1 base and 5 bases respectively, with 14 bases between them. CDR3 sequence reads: CASSLGGRGETEAFF. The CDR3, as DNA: TGTGCCAGCAGCTTAGGAGGCAGGGGAGAAACTGAAGCTTTCTTT.

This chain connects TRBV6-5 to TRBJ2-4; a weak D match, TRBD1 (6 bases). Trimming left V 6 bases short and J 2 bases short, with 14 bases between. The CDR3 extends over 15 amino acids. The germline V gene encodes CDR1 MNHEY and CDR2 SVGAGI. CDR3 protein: CASSINTGPKNIQYF. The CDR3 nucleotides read TGTGCCAGCAGCATTAACACAGGGCCCAAAAACATTCAGTACTTC.

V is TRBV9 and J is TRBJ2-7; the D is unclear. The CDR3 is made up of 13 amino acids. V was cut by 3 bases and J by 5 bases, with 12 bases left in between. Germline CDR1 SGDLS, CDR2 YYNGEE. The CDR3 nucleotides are TGTGCCAGCAGCGCGGCACGTGACCACGAGCAGTACTTC. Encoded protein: CASSAARDHEQYF. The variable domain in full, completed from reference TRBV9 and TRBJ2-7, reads DSGVTQTPKHLITATGQRVTLRCSPRSGDLSVYWYQQSLDQGLQFLIQYYNGEERAKGNILERFSAQQFPDLHSELNLSSLELGDSALYFCASSAARDHEQYFGPGTRLTVT.

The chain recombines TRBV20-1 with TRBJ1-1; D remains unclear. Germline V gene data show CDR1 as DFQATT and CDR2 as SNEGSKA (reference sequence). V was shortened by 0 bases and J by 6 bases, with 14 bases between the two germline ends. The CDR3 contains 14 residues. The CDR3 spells CSARDIGPGAEAFF. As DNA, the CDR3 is TGCAGTGCTAGAGATATAGGACCGGGCGCTGAAGCTTTCTTT.

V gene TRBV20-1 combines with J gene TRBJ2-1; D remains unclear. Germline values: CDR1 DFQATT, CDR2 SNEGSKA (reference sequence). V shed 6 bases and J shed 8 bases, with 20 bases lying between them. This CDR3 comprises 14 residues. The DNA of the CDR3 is TGCAGTGCCAGTGGAAGTCCCGGGTTCGATGAGCAGTTCTTC. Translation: CSASGSPGFDEQFF.

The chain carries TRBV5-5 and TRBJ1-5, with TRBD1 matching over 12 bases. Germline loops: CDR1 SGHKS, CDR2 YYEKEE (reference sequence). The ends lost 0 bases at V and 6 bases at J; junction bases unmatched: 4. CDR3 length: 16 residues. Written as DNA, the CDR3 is TGTGCCAGCAGCTTGGCCGGGACAGGGGGCAGTCAGCCCCAGCATTTT. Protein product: CASSLAGTGGSQPQHF.

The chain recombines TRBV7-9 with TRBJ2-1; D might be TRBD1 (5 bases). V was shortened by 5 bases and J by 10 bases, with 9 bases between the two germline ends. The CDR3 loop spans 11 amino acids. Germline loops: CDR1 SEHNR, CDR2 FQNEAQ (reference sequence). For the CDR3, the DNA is TGTGCCAGCAGCCCCCCAGGGGAGCAGTTCTTC. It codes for CASSPPGEQFF.

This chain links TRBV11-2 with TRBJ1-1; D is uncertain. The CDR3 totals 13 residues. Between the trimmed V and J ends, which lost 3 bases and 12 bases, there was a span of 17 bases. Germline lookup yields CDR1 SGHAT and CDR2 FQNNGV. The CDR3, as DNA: TGTGCCAGCAGCTTCAAAGGTACCGGGGAAACTTTCTTT. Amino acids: CASSFKGTGETFF.